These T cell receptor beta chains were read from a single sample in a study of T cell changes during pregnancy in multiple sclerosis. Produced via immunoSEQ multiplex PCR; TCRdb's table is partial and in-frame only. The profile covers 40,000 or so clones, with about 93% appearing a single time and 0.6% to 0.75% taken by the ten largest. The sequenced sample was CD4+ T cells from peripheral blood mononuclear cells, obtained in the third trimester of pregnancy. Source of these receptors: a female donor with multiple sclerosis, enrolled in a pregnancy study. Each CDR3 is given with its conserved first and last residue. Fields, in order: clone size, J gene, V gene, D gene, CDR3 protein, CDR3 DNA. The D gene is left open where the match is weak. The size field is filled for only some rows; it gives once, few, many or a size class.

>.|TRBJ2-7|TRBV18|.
CASSRSDRGYEQYF
TGTGCCAGCTCACGTTCAGACAGAGGCTACGAGCAGTACTTC
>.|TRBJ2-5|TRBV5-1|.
CASSLSSRETQYF
TGCGCCAGCAGCTTGAGTAGCAGAGAGACCCAGTACTTC
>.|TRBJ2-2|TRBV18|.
CASSPSRVAGELFF
TGTGCCAGCTCACCAAGCAGGGTGGCCGGGGAGCTGTTTTTT
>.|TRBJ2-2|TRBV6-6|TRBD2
CASAGGSNTGELFF
TGTGCCAGTGCGGGGGGGTCCAACACCGGGGAGCTGTTTTTT
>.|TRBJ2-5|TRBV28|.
CASSLGSTELRTQYF
TGTGCCAGCAGTTTAGGGTCAACTGAACTAAGGACCCAGTACTTC
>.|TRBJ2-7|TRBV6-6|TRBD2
CASSPAAGVREQYF
TGTGCCAGCAGCCCTGCGGCGGGGGTGCGCGAGCAGTACTTC
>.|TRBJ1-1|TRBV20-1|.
CSARDSTEAFF
TGCAGTGCTAGGGACAGCACTGAAGCTTTCTTT
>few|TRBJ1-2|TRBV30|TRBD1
CAWSQDRGYGYTF
TGTGCCTGGAGCCAGGACAGGGGGTATGGCTACACCTTC
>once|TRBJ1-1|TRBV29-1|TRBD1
CSAKKGANTEAFF
TGCAGCGCGAAGAAGGGGGCTAACACTGAAGCTTTCTTT
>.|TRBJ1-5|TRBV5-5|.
CASSLILPLGTHLNQPQHF
TGTGCCAGCAGCTTAATTCTCCCTCTCGGGACACATCTTAATCAGCCCCAGCATTTT
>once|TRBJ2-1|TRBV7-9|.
CASSFPIPRRDEQFF
TGTGCCAGCAGCTTCCCTATCCCCAGGCGCGATGAGCAGTTCTTC
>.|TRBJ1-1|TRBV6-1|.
CASSRQSQNTEAFF
TGTGCCAGCAGTAGACAGTCCCAGAACACTGAAGCTTTCTTT
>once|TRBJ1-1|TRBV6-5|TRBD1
CASSAGQGGTEAFF
TGTGCCAGCAGCGCCGGACAGGGAGGCACTGAAGCTTTCTTT
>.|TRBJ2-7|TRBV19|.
CASSPQGDEQYF
TGTGCCAGTAGTCCCCAGGGTGACGAGCAGTACTTC
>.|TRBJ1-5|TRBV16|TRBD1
CASSHSGQGNQPQHF
TGTGCCAGCAGCCACTCGGGACAGGGTAATCAGCCCCAGCATTTT
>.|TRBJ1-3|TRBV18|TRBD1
CASWDRGSAGNTIYF
TGTGCCAGCTGGGACAGGGGATCGGCTGGAAACACCATATATTTT
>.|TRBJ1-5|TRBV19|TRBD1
CASDLGDRGTYSNQPQHF
TGTGCCAGTGACTTAGGAGACAGGGGTACCTATAGCAATCAGCCCCAGCATTTT
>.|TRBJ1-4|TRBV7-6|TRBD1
CASSLAVGQGAGEKLFF
TGTGCCAGCAGCTTAGCGGTCGGGCAGGGGGCTGGAGAAAAACTGTTTTTT
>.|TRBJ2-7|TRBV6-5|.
CASSFLTGEQYF
TGTGCCAGCAGTTTCCTCACGGGGGAGCAGTACTTC
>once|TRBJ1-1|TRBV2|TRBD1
CASSFDRANTEAFF
TGTGCCAGCAGCTTCGACAGGGCGAACACTGAAGCTTTCTTT